This passage covers 2 T cell receptor beta chains from one sample sequenced in a study of CD4+ T cells in melanoma. Using immunoSEQ multiplex PCR, the repertoire was profiled, and TCRdb retains in-frame clones only, with some absent. In the table there are tens of thousands of clones, nearly 70% of which are singletons. Sample: tumor tissue. The receptors derive from a human donor with melanoma.

The chain combines TRBV4-1 with TRBJ1-6, with 7 bases that match TRBD1. The V gene's germline CDR1 is MGHRA and CDR2 YSYEKL. V was pared by 5 bases and J by 6 bases, with 7 bases of the junction left unmatched. This CDR3 has 15 amino acids. The CDR3 region has the DNA TGCGCCAGCAGCTTAAACAGGGGTATTAATTCACCCCTCCACTTT. Its protein product is CASSLNRGINSPLHF.

V usage is TRBV11-2 and J usage is TRBJ2-5; TRBD1 aligns across 7 bases. The CDR3 runs to 15 residues. Germline CDR1 SGHAT, CDR2 FQNNGV. V dropped 5 bases and J dropped 7; count of bases not matched to a gene: 13. The CDR3 region has the DNA TGTGCCAGCAGCCCTGGGACAGCCCAAAAGAGGACCCAGTACTTC. Its protein product is CASSPGTAQKRTQYF.